Listed here are 6 T cell receptor beta chains from one sample, sequenced in a study of cytomegalovirus exposure and HLA in healthy donors. Vbeta (60) and Jbeta (13) primers were used in the PCR. The table came from immunoSEQ multiplex PCR; TCRdb's copy has only in-frame clones and leaves some out. Its table records 150,000 or so clones. Sequences were obtained from PBMCs. These receptors were taken from a woman aged 55-70 years in good health and CMV-seronegative.

The chain recombines TRBV5-1 with TRBJ1-4, with a tentative D call TRBD1 (5 bases). This CDR3 has 15 amino acids. The germline V gene encodes CDR1 SGHRS and CDR2 YFSETQ. V lost 0 bases to trimming and J lost 7 bases, with 13 bases between them. The CDR3 DNA sequence: TGCGCCAGCAGCTTGGCAGGGAAAGAAGGTGAAAAACTGTTTTTT. Protein product: CASSLAGKEGEKLFF.

J is TRBJ2-7 and V is TRBV14; D might be TRBD2 (7 bases). CDR3 length equals 15 residues. The germline V and J ends were trimmed by 5 bases and 2 bases, with 16 bases remaining between them. Per the germline V gene, CDR1 is SGHDN and CDR2 is FVKESK. The CDR3, as DNA: TGTGCCAGCAGCTTTTCCGGGGGGCCAACCTACGAGCAGTACTTC. Its translation: CASSFSGGPTYEQYF.

The chain recombines TRBV6-6 with TRBJ1-3; D is ambiguous. In germline, CDR1 is MNHNY, CDR2 SVGAGI (reference sequence). The germline V and J ends were trimmed by 8 bases and 4 bases, with 15 bases remaining between them. There are 14 residues in the CDR3. The CDR3 region has the DNA TGTGCCAGCGAATTCGGTCGGCGGGGAAACACCATATATTTT. Protein: CASEFGRRGNTIYF.

The chain employs TRBV2 and TRBJ2-7; D perhaps matches TRBD1 (7 bases). Germline V gene data show CDR1 as SNHLY and CDR2 as FYNNEI. V was shortened by 9 bases and J by 8 bases, with 23 bases between the two germline ends. CDR3 size: 14 residues. The CDR3 sequence: CASRGTAGLRQQYF. The CDR3 coding sequence is TGTGCCAGTAGAGGGACAGCAGGACTACGACAGCAGTACTTC.

This rearrangement joins TRBV10-1 to TRBJ2-7, with TRBD1 matching over 8 bases. Germline assignment: CDR1 WNHNN and CDR2 SYGVQD (reference sequence). V lost 7 bases and J lost 1; bases outside the gene matches: 6. The CDR3 extends over 14 amino acids. The CDR3, as DNA: TGCGCCAGCAATTTTTGGACAGGGTCCTACGAGCAGTACTTC. It specifies CASNFWTGSYEQYF.

The CDR3 loop reads CASSQEDRGRSEQYF. The DNA of the CDR3 is TGCGCCAGCAGCCAAGAAGACAGGGGCCGCTCGGAGCAGTACTTC. The chain uses TRBV4-3 and TRBJ2-7, with 8 bases fitting TRBD1. The V gene's germline CDR1 is LGHNA and CDR2 YSLEER. The CDR3 is 15 residues long. The junction had 8 bases not matched to a gene; V was cut back by 0 bases and J by 7 bases.